The 7 T cell receptor beta chains presented below share a single source sample, sequenced in a study of T cell responses to AZD1222 COVID-19 vaccine (dated by TCRdb to 2020 to 2022). The protocol used for the library was the immunoSEQ multiplex PCR assay. TCRdb mirrors the immuneACCESS table, restricted to in-frame sequences. Some clones are absent from its copies; in checked studies, under half trace to an unresolved V gene, and the reason for the others is unknown. The sample table lists approximately 150,000 clones, nearly 95% of them with a count of one. In total, the top ten clones hold approximately 2.2% of the sample. What this sample's time point label stands for: baseline before first vaccination. Sequencing was performed on peripheral blood, taken on day 0 of AZD1222 vaccination. The receptors originated from an adult in good health.

This chain connects TRBV6-5 to TRBJ1-1, with TRBD1 matching 8 bases. J gave up 0 bases and V 0 bases, and 3 bases lay outside the gene matches. The CDR3 is 16 residues long. Germline V gene sequence: CDR1 MNHEY, CDR2 SVGAGI. CDR3 nucleotides: TGTGCCAGCAGTTACTCGTCAGGGGGCATGAACACTGAAGCTTTCTTT. It yields the protein CASSYSSGGMNTEAFF.

This clone has a single count. The chain recombines TRBV6-5 with TRBJ1-4, with D possibly being TRBD1 (6 bases). CDR1 and CDR2 from the germline V gene are MNHEY and SVGAGI. The CDR3 covers 14 residues. Trimming pared 6 bases from V and 5 bases from J, leaving 13 bases between. CDR3 DNA: TGTGCCAGCAGCTCAGACAGGAGGAATGAAAAACTGTTTTTT. Translation gives CASSSDRRNEKLFF.

The rearrangement uses TRBV10-3 and TRBJ2-2; D unresolved. The CDR3 consists of 14 residues. Trimming took 4 bases from V and 2 from J, leaving 8 bases between them. The germline gives CDR1 ENHRY, CDR2 SYGVKD. Here the CDR3 reads CAISGTVNTGELFF. CDR3 nucleotide sequence: TGTGCCATCAGTGGTACGGTTAACACCGGGGAGCTGTTTTTT.

The V and J genes are TRBV27 and TRBJ1-6; TRBD1 matches at 9 bases. Germline V gives CDR1 MNHEY, CDR2 SMNVEV (reference sequence). J gave up 7 bases and V 7 bases, and 5 bases lay outside the gene matches. The CDR3 sequence is 14 residues long. CDR3 coding DNA: TGTGCCAGCAAACAGGGGGCGAGAAATTCACCCCTCCACTTT. Protein sequence: CASKQGARNSPLHF.

This chain links TRBV30 with TRBJ1-1, with D possibly being TRBD1 (6 bases). CDR3 length: 15 amino acids. Trimming removed 3 bases at V and 2 bases at J, with 16 bases between. CDR1 and CDR2 from the germline V gene are GTSNPN and SVGIG (reference sequence). The CDR3 nucleotides read TGTGCCTGGAGCAAAGGGTGGGGGGCCAACACTGAAGCTTTCTTT. It yields the protein CAWSKGWGANTEAFF.

This chain connects TRBV28 to TRBJ2-5, with 12 bases that match TRBD2. This CDR3 is built from 16 residues. V was pared by 6 bases and J by 1 base, with 6 bases of the junction left unmatched. Germline V lookup: CDR1 MDHEN, CDR2 SYDVKM. The CDR3 region has the DNA TGTGCCAGCAGACCTGGACTAGCGGGGTCCCAAGAGACCCAGTACTTC. Its protein product is CASRPGLAGSQETQYF.

V is TRBV25-1 and J is TRBJ1-4; 8 bases agree with TRBD1. Germline lookup yields CDR1 MGHDK and CDR2 SYGVNS. The length of the CDR3 is 15 residues. Trimming at V came to 1 base and at J to 6 bases, leaving 4 bases not matched to a gene. CDR3 loop: CASSEFTGGDEKLFF. DNA for the CDR3: TGTGCCAGCAGTGAATTTACAGGGGGGGATGAAAAACTGTTTTTT.